This T cell receptor beta chain comes out of a study of shared clonotypes between healthy human individuals (dated by TCRdb to the early 2020s). For context, the study as a whole: A couple of women and a few men aged 18 to 49 years were included in the cohort. To estimate repertoire size and how much clonotype sharing occurs between individuals, the study deeply sequenced the blood TCR repertoires of roughly 5 healthy adults. Different laboratories and diverse techniques were used to prepare libraries and sequence TCR repertoires, to increase sequencing depth and limit assay-specific biases. Per donor, leukapheresis produced somewhere between about 0.94 and 9.5 billion PBMCs.

This clone came up a few times. This clone's antigen is unknown. Per-base quality was not reported, and no clone a single base away is much larger than it. Additional DNA sequences in this sample encode the identical CDR3. General study outcomes and caveats: Based on pairwise subsampling, the degree of clonotype sharing among donors was expected to be affected by sequencing depth. Because the study included only a small number of donors, the genetic and exposure-history diversity represented was limited. Sampling was restricted to blood, and TCR repertoires in tissue are likely to differ from TCR repertoires in blood.

Trimming leaves V shorter by 4 bases and J shorter by 7 bases, with the junction holding 9 bases beyond the gene matches. The germline V gene (reference sequence) gives CDR1 as GTSNPN and CDR2 as SVGIG. The CDR3, from cysteine to phenylalanine, totals 13 residues. This entry keeps only the CDR3 DNA: 39 bases, framed from base 1. Using the deep immunoSEQ assay, TCR CDR3 regions were amplified from genomic DNA by multiplex PCR. Extracted genomic DNA from each cell subset was spread evenly across all wells of several immunoSEQ 96-well plates, with each plate serving as a replicate. Each replicate PCR for unsorted PBMC received roughly 300 ng genomic DNA, equal to about 30,000 T cell genomes. Unsorted PBMC genomic DNA was sequenced across ten immunoSEQ deep assay plates. Purified libraries were measured with a Qubit 3.0 fluorometer, size-checked on a Bioanalyzer 2100, and measured again with the KAPA Library Quantification kit. Each immunoSEQ 96-well plate was sequenced on its own single-read 150-cycle Illumina NextSeq 550 flow cell. In the paper's pipeline: Because the immunoSEQ output included only junctional sequences and no quality scores, the filtering could not be the same as the filtering used for full-length reads. Sequences were annotated with PyIR, a Python wrapper for IgBLAST v1.9, using IMGT germline references to assign V/J genes and CDR3. Reads were filtered out if the reads had weak V/J assignments (E-value above 1e-6), no CDR3, stop codons, out-of-frame junctions, or ambiguous translated residues. V3J clonotypes were defined as sequences sharing an identical inferred V gene, J gene, and CDR3 amino acid sequence. The percentage overlap between two repertoires was calculated by dividing the number of shared unique clonotypes by the size of the smaller repertoire. Three approaches were used to assess repertoire richness: RTK rarefaction, the Chao1 estimator, and Recon v2.1 estimates of unobserved clonotypes. The clones in this table, taken by TCRdb from immuneACCESS, are in-frame only. Not every clone is retained; where verified, under half of the shortfall comes from an unresolved V gene, and the cause of the rest is unknown. The D gene and trimming were derived from the DNA, and the V and J assignments and clone size from that table. The table for this sample lists about 87,000 clones; roughly 50% of them were counted only once. Of the sample, about 15% falls within the top ten clones.

The donors were healthy, HIV-negative adults with no recently reported acute infections or vaccinations. All donors were Caucasian adults living in Nashville, Tennessee, USA. For unsorted samples, approximately 84 million PBMCs were counted, and genomic DNA was extracted using the QIAamp DNA Blood Mini kit. Blood was collected by leukapheresis, and PBMCs were isolated by Ficoll-Histopaque density gradient centrifugation and then cryopreserved in liquid nitrogen vapor phase. The receptor chain draws on TRBV30 and TRBJ1-2, and 7 junctional nucleotides match TRBD1. The sequenced sample consisted of PBMCs. This clonotype originated in a woman aged 40 to 50 in good health. Some clones in this sample may be carry-over from other donors' samples. The nucleotides are TGTGCCTGGATTCGCGGTAGGGGGCCTGGCTACACCTTC. It translates as CAWIRGRGPGYTF.